The 12 T cell receptor beta chains listed next were all sequenced from one sample in a study of blood T cell repertoires in COVID-19. Repertoires were generated with immunoSEQ multiplex PCR, while TCRdb's copy carries only in-frame clones and drops some. The table records about 390,000 clones, around 87% of them present only once. Sequenced sample: PBMCs or T cells enriched from blood (not recorded which). The receptor source for this set is a woman aged 50 to 65 who had recovered from COVID-19.

This sequence joins TRBV29-1 and TRBJ2-1; possible D gene TRBD2, 6 bases. The CDR3 spans 15 residues. Germline assignment: CDR1 SQVTM and CDR2 ANQGSEA. V lost 8 bases to trimming and J lost 0 bases, with 17 bases between them. The CDR3 loop reads CSCSWRGNSYNEQFF. In nucleotides, the CDR3 is TGCAGCTGTTCCTGGAGGGGTAACTCCTACAATGAGCAGTTCTTC.

A remark on this clone: Other nucleotide sequences in the sample specify the same CDR3. The V call is TRBV2, the J call TRBJ1-1, with a tentative D call TRBD1 (5 bases). Trimming pared 6 bases from V and 1 base from J, leaving 12 bases between. The CDR3 is 14 amino acids. Germline V gives CDR1 SNHLY, CDR2 FYNNEI. For the CDR3, the DNA is TGTGCCAGCAGGGCAAGGGGCGGGAACACTGAAGCTTTCTTT. Residues: CASRARGGNTEAFF.

The chain employs TRBV7-9 and TRBJ1-6; perhaps TRBD1 as D (5 bases). Germline V gene data show CDR1 as SEHNR and CDR2 as FQNEAQ (reference sequence). This CDR3 contains 15 residues. The V end lost 1 base, the J end lost 9 bases, and 13 bases lay between the germline ends. CDR3 residues: CASSLGGQGLSPLHF. The CDR3 region has the DNA TGTGCCAGCAGCTTAGGGGGCCAGGGACTTTCACCCCTCCACTTT. Full variable domain (outside the CDR3, taken from reference TRBV7-9 and TRBJ1-6): DTGVSQNPRHKITKRGQNVTFRCDPISEHNRLYWYRQTLGQGPEFLTYFQNEAQLEKSRLLSDRFSAERPKGSFSTLEIQRTEQGDSAMYLCASSLGGQGLSPLHFGNGTRLTVT.

In regard to this clone: Additional DNA sequences in this sample encode the identical CDR3. The J gene is TRBJ1-1, the V gene TRBV6-5; a weak D match, TRBD1 (5 bases). V was shortened by 2 bases and J by 4 bases, with 8 bases between the two germline ends. Germline V gives CDR1 MNHEY, CDR2 SVGAGI. There are 13 residues in the CDR3. The CDR3 region is CASSYGRGTEAFF. The CDR3, as DNA: TGTGCCAGCAGTTACGGGAGGGGCACTGAAGCTTTCTTT.

The rearrangement uses TRBV10-3 and TRBJ1-2, with a weak D call TRBD1 (6 bases). Germline V CDR1 and CDR2: ENHRY, SYGVKD. Trimming left V 5 bases short and J 4 bases short, with 8 bases between. The CDR3 length is 12 residues. The CDR3 protein is CAISLDSYGYTF. As DNA, the CDR3 is TGTGCCATCAGTCTGGACAGCTATGGCTACACCTTC.

This sequence joins TRBV2 and TRBJ2-4; D possibly corresponds to TRBD2 (6 bases). Germline V CDR1 and CDR2: SNHLY, FYNNEI. The CDR3 is 17 amino acids. Trimming removed 10 bases from V and 7 bases from J, with 29 bases in between. CDR3 sequence reads: CAIGGVFEAATRNIQYF. Written as DNA, the CDR3 is TGTGCCATCGGAGGGGTCTTTGAGGCAGCTACCCGGAACATTCAGTACTTC.

V is TRBV3-1 (or the pseudogene TRBV3-2) and J is TRBJ2-7; 7 bases fit TRBD1. V shed 1 base, J shed 5 bases, and the junction held 11 bases outside the gene matches. CDR1 LGHDT and CDR2 YNNKEL come from the germline V gene (reference sequence). The CDR3 is 16 residues long. CDR3 region: CASSQGSSTGNDEQYF. CDR3 coding DNA: TGTGCCAGCAGCCAAGGAAGTTCGACAGGGAATGACGAGCAGTACTTC.

The genes are TRBV6-5 and TRBJ1-3; 8 bases map to TRBD1. CDR3 size: 15 residues. The V segment lost 6 bases and the J segment 3 bases; nucleotides outside the gene matches: 7. CDR1 and CDR2 (germline): MNHEY, SVGAGI. The CDR3 DNA follows: TGTGCCAGCAGCAGGACAGGGCAAAGTGGAAACACCATATATTTT. This codes for CASSRTGQSGNTIYF.

This chain joins TRBV2 and TRBJ1-1, with D possibly TRBD1 on 5 matching bases. V was trimmed by 6 bases and J by 5 bases, leaving 13 bases between them. Germline CDR1 reads SNHLY; CDR2 reads FYNNEI. The CDR3 extends over 13 amino acids. CDR3 protein: CASRSSGLTEAFF. Written as DNA, the CDR3 is TGTGCCAGCAGGTCATCAGGGCTTACTGAAGCTTTCTTT.

The chain recombines TRBV10-3 with TRBJ1-5; TRBD1 is a possible D gene (5 bases). CDR3 length equals 13 residues. Germline CDR1 reads ENHRY; CDR2 reads SYGVKD. The ends were cut back, 8 bases at V and 7 bases at J, with 15 bases in the middle. This CDR3 is CAIAGQPEQPQHF. In DNA form, the CDR3 reads TGTGCCATCGCGGGGCAGCCGGAACAGCCCCAGCATTTT.

The chain combines TRBV5-1 with TRBJ2-5; D is possibly TRBD1 (6 bases). CDR3 length: 15 residues. V lost 4 bases, J lost 4 bases, and 17 bases lay in between. Germline lookup yields CDR1 SGHRS and CDR2 YFSETQ. The CDR3 nucleotides are TGCGCCAGCAGCCAGCTCGCAGGGGCTGGAGAGACCCAGTACTTC. Translated: CASSQLAGAGETQYF.

The V call is TRBV30, the J call TRBJ2-5; D may be TRBD1 (5 bases). V was trimmed by 2 bases and J by 1 base, leaving 8 bases between them. Germline loops: CDR1 GTSNPN, CDR2 SVGIG (reference sequence). The CDR3 contains 13 residues. DNA for the CDR3: TGTGCCTGGAGTAAAGACAGCCAAGAGACCCAGTACTTC. This gives the protein CAWSKDSQETQYF. Looking up the rest from reference TRBV30 and TRBJ2-5 gives the full variable domain: SQTIHQWPATLVQPVGSPLSLECTVEGTSNPNLYWYRQAAGRGLQLLFYSVGIGQISSEVPQNLSASRPQDRQFILSSKKLLLSDSGFYLCAWSKDSQETQYFGPGTRLLVL.